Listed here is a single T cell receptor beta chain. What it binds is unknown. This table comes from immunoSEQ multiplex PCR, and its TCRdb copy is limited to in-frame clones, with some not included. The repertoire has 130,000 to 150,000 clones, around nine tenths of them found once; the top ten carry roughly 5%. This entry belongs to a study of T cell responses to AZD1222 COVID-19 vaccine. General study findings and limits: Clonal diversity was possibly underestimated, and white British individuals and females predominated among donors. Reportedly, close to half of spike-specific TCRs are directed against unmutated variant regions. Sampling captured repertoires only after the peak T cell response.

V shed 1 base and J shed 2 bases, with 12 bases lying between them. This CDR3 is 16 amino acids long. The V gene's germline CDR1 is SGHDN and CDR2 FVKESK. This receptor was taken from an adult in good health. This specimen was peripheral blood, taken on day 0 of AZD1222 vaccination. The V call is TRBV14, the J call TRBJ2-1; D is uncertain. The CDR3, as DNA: TGTGCCAGCAGCCAAGTAGGTCGAGTTCCCTACAATGAGCAGTTCTTC. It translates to CASSQVGRVPYNEQFF.